The clone carrying this T cell receptor beta chain has only a few counts. Its target is unknown. The data stem from a study of cytomegalovirus exposure and HLA in healthy donors. Notes on the study in general: In a later analysis, at a false discovery rate of 0.05, roughly 17,000 TCR beta sequences were associated with HLA alleles.

Germline-derived CDR1 and CDR2 are SGHNT and YYREEE (reference sequence). The CDR3 has 15 residues. With 4 bases clipped from V and 2 bases from J, the junction kept 7 bases outside the gene matches. Amplification used 60 Vbeta primers and 13 Jbeta primers. In the original workflow: An analysis that came later counted 73 million or so unique TCR beta chains, approximately 10 million shared. Sequencing was performed with immunoSEQ multiplex PCR; in TCRdb, only in-frame clones are kept and a portion is missing. From that table come the V and J calls and clone size; the DNA was used to work out D and trimming. Altogether 150,000 to 200,000 clones are present, roughly four fifths being singletons, with the ten largest covering 0.65% to 0.85%.

Sequenced sample: PBMCs. The origin of this receptor is a female donor in good health and CMV-seronegative. The chain is built from TRBV5-4 and TRBJ1-1; 8 bases are a match to TRBD1. The CDR3 spells CASSLHRGRNTEAFF. As DNA, the CDR3 is TGTGCCAGCAGCCTTCACAGGGGGAGAAACACTGAAGCTTTCTTT.